The clone carrying this T cell receptor beta chain showed up many times. The entry originates in a study of Graves' ophthalmopathy and Graves' hyperthyroidism. CDR1 and CDR2 (germline): GTSNPN, SVGIG (reference sequence). The ends were cut back, 3 bases at V and 6 bases at J, with 15 bases in the middle. The CDR3 consists of 13 residues. The study amplified TCR beta CDR3 regions using RNA transcripts. An initial RT-PCR round employing HTBI primers preceded a second-round multiplex PCR. In TCRdb, the multiplex PCR reads were re-called with MiXCR into one record per CDR3 protein. The sample carries just over 400,000 distinct CDR3 sequences, around 21% recorded once.

This chain joins TRBV30 and TRBJ2-7; D is uncertain. Sequences were obtained from peripheral blood. This clonotype originated in a woman aged 18-29 years with stable Graves' hyperthyroidism. CDR3 amino acids: CAWRDTRRSEQYF. The CDR3 region has the DNA TGTGCCTGGAGAGATACCCGTAGATCCGAGCAGTACTTC.